This TCR beta chain came from a study of cytomegalovirus exposure and HLA in healthy donors. Overall study findings and caveats: Accurate prediction of most subjects' HLA-A and HLA-B alleles from TCR beta sequences was reported.

Vbeta (60) and Jbeta (13) primers were used in the PCR. Clones were read by immunoSEQ multiplex PCR, and TCRdb kept only the in-frame ones, dropping some. The repertoire holds approximately 100,000 clones, with around two thirds as singletons. Germline values: CDR1 MNHEY, CDR2 SVGAGI. Trimming pared 6 bases from V and 1 base from J, leaving 9 bases between. This CDR3 region has 13 residues. In regard to this clone: The antigen is unknown.

This TCR was sampled from a young man in good health and CMV-seropositive. J is TRBJ1-2 and V is TRBV6-5; D not resolved. Specimen: PBMCs. As DNA, the CDR3 is TGTGCCAGCAGCTATAACAGTAACTATGGCTACACCTTC. It encodes CASSYNSNYGYTF.